Given below is one TCR beta chain in context. This sample was included in a study of blood T cell repertoires in COVID-19. Clones were read by immunoSEQ multiplex PCR, and TCRdb kept only the in-frame ones, dropping some. The data contain some 90,000 clones, approximately 70% of them singletons. Trimming took 4 bases from V and 4 from J, leaving 10 bases between them. The CDR3 runs 13 residues. Germline V gives CDR1 LGHNA, CDR2 YNFKEQ. The TCR comes from a woman aged 55-69 years in a cohort sampled during active or convalescent COVID-19. The sequencing sample was made of peripheral blood. The chain is built from TRBV4-2 and TRBJ1-2, with D uncertain. The CDR3 protein is CASSPPLSYGYTF. The CDR3 nucleotides read TGTGCCAGCAGCCCACCACTAAGCTATGGCTACACCTTC.